The rows below give T cell receptor beta chains drawn from one sample of a study of blood T cell repertoires in COVID-19. Produced via immunoSEQ multiplex PCR; TCRdb's table is partial and in-frame only. Here the sample spans about 130,000 clones, 80% to 90% being singletons. The sequenced material came from peripheral blood. The source of these receptors is a woman aged 55-70 years with acute or convalescent COVID-19. CDR3s include the opening cysteine and the closing phenylalanine or tryptophan. The order of the fields is clone size, D gene, J gene, V gene, CDR3 protein, CDR3 DNA. A D gene is named only where the DNA matches it firmly. Where a row states a size, it is once, few, many or the class of an expanded clone; other rows omit it.

NA | TRBD1 | TRBJ1-1 | TRBV5-1 | CASSSLLTGGITEAFF | TGCGCCAGCAGCTCCCTCCTCACAGGGGGCATCACTGAAGCTTTCTTT
NA | NA | TRBJ1-2 | TRBV15 | CATSGRGSRVNYGYTF | TGTGCCACCAGCGGCCGAGGTAGCAGGGTTAACTATGGCTACACCTTC
NA | NA | TRBJ2-4 | TRBV5-1 | CASSSVSRGLAKNIQYF | TGCGCCAGCAGCTCGGTCAGTCGGGGACTAGCCAAAAACATTCAGTACTTC
NA | NA | TRBJ1-2 | TRBV14 | CASSPRLRGYGYTF | TGTGCCAGCAGCCCTAGGCTGCGTGGCTATGGCTACACCTTC
NA | NA | TRBJ1-3 | TRBV29-1 | CSGQVSGNTIYF | TGCAGCGGGCAGGTCTCTGGAAACACCATATATTTT
NA | NA | TRBJ1-2 | TRBV5-1 | CASSLAGVPYGYTF | TGCGCCAGCAGCTTGGCCGGGGTCCCATATGGCTACACCTTC
NA | NA | TRBJ1-2 | TRBV6-2/TRBV6-3 | CASSYETGYGYTF | TGTGCCAGCAGTTATGAGACGGGCTATGGCTACACCTTC
NA | NA | TRBJ2-1 | TRBV19 | CASSMGGPRSYNEQFF | TGTGCCAGTAGTATGGGCGGGCCCCGCTCCTACAATGAGCAGTTCTTC
few | NA | TRBJ2-5 | TRBV30 | CAWNRREETQYF | TGTGCCTGGAACCGCAGGGAAGAGACCCAGTACTTC
NA | NA | TRBJ1-6 | TRBV3-1/TRBV3-2 | CASRRLKSDSPLHF | TGTGCCAGCAGGAGACTGAAGTCGGATTCACCCCTCCACTTT
NA | NA | TRBJ2-2 | TRBV9 | CASSAASGTGELFF | TGTGCCAGCAGCGCTGCTTCGGGCACCGGGGAGCTGTTTTTT
NA | NA | TRBJ2-7 | TRBV15 | CATSRGAGDYEQYF | TGTGCCACCAGCAGAGGGGCAGGGGACTACGAGCAGTACTTC
NA | NA | TRBJ1-1 | TRBV5-8 | CASSSVTEAFF | TGTGCCAGCAGCTCCGTCACTGAAGCTTTCTTT
NA | NA | TRBJ1-1 | TRBV11-2 | CASTRQLNTEAFF | TGTGCCAGCACTAGACAGTTAAACACTGAAGCTTTCTTT
NA | NA | TRBJ1-1 | TRBV19 | CASSIVTGGNTEAFF | TGTGCCAGTAGTATAGTTACGGGAGGTAACACTGAAGCTTTCTTT
NA | TRBD1 | TRBJ1-2 | TRBV5-5 | CASSSGQRETNYGYTF | TGTGCCAGCAGCTCGGGACAGAGAGAAACTAACTATGGCTACACCTTC
NA | TRBD1 | TRBJ1-6 | TRBV27 | CASSIGGGITTPLHF | TGTGCCAGCAGTATAGGGGGCGGTATCACGACACCCCTCCACTTT
NA | NA | TRBJ2-5 | TRBV5-1 | CASRGANIQETQYF | TGCGCCAGTCGAGGAGCCAACATTCAAGAGACCCAGTACTTC
NA | TRBD1 | TRBJ1-1 | TRBV5-1 | CASSLTGTGTNTEAFF | TGCGCCAGCAGCTTGACCGGGACAGGGACGAACACTGAAGCTTTCTTT
NA | NA | TRBJ2-3 | TRBV9 | CASSVSSTSYRTDTQYF | TGTGCCAGCAGCGTATCCTCAACTAGCTACCGCACAGATACGCAGTATTTT
NA | TRBD1 | TRBJ2-5 | TRBV9 | CASSTQGFRETQYF | TGTGCCAGCAGCACACAGGGGTTTCGAGAGACCCAGTACTTC
NA | NA | TRBJ2-7 | TRBV30 | CAWSVSRVRPPGEQYF | TGTGCCTGGAGTGTATCGCGGGTACGGCCGCCAGGCGAGCAGTACTTC
NA | TRBD2 | TRBJ2-7 | TRBV28 | CASRRLYAGEDEQYF | TGTGCCAGCAGACGCCTTTATGCGGGAGAGGACGAGCAGTACTTC
NA | NA | TRBJ2-4 | TRBV2 | CASRQRSPQYF | TGTGCCAGCAGGCAGCGCTCCCCACAGTACTTC
NA | TRBD2 | TRBJ2-1 | TRBV12-3/TRBV12-4 | CASSLGEGEKQFF | TGTGCCAGCAGTTTAGGGGAGGGCGAGAAGCAGTTCTTC
NA | NA | TRBJ2-3 | TRBV15 | CATSRAGSTDTQYF | TGTGCCACCAGCAGAGCTGGCTCCACAGATACGCAGTATTTT